One and the same sample provided the 21 T cell receptor beta chains below, sequenced in a study of blood T cell repertoires in COVID-19. Assay: immunoSEQ multiplex PCR; the TCRdb copy retains only in-frame clones and omits some. The data show about 220,000 clones, 82% seen once. The sample consisted of peripheral blood. All receptors derive from an older woman with COVID-19, enrolled during active disease.

The V call is TRBV7-2, the J call TRBJ2-1; TRBD2 matches 8 bases. The length of the CDR3 is 15 residues. The germline V gene has CDR1 SGHTA and CDR2 FQGNSA. Trimming at V came to 3 bases and at J to 4 bases, leaving 5 bases not matched to a gene. The CDR3 protein is CASSLDTSGYNEQFF. As DNA, the CDR3 is TGTGCCAGCAGCTTGGATACTAGCGGTTACAATGAGCAGTTCTTC. Full variable domain (outside the CDR3, taken from reference TRBV7-2 and TRBJ2-1): GAGVSQSPSNKVTEKGKDVELRCDPISGHTALYWYRQSLGQGLEFLIYFQGNSAPDKSGLPSDRFSAERTGGSVSTLTIQRTQQEDSAVYLCASSLDTSGYNEQFFGPGTRLTVL.

The chain links TRBV30 to TRBJ1-2; D possibly corresponds to TRBD1 (6 bases). V lost 7 bases to trimming and J lost 1 base, with 22 bases between them. Germline V lookup: CDR1 GTSNPN, CDR2 SVGIG (reference sequence). This CDR3 comprises 16 residues. In DNA form, the CDR3 reads TGTGCCTTTTCCAAACAGGGCCAACTGAGTAACTATGGCTACACCTTC. Amino acids: CAFSKQGQLSNYGYTF.

The rearrangement links TRBV21-1 to TRBJ2-5; the table's D call, TRBD2, has no DNA check behind it. TRBV21-1 is termed a pseudogene. This CDR3 region has 15 residues. The CDR3, as DNA: TGTGCCAGCAGCAAAGAATGGGAGCTACAAGAGACCCAGTACTTC. This translates into CASSKEWELQETQYF.

J is TRBJ2-7 and V is TRBV27; TRBD1 is a possible D gene (6 bases). The V end lost 6 bases, the J end lost 3 bases, and 15 bases lay between the germline ends. Per germline, CDR1 MNHEY and CDR2 SMNVEV (reference sequence). The CDR3 sequence is 14 residues long. The CDR3 sequence: CASRKWGQGYEQYF. CDR3 sequence (DNA): TGTGCCAGCAGGAAGTGGGGGCAAGGCTACGAGCAGTACTTC.

V and J are TRBV19 and TRBJ2-1, with TRBD2 identical over 8 bases. The CDR3 is made up of 16 amino acids. Trimming took 3 bases from V and 7 from J; bases not matched to a gene: 11. CDR1 and CDR2 from the germline V gene are LNHDA and SQIVND (reference sequence). The CDR3 region has the DNA TGTGCCAGTAGTATTCGTGCCGGGACTAGTGGGAATGAGCAGTTCTTC. Amino acid sequence: CASSIRAGTSGNEQFF.

The DNA of the CDR3 is TGTGCCAGCAGCTTACAGTTGAACACTGAAGCTTTCTTT. Its protein is CASSLQLNTEAFF. The V gene is TRBV7-8, the J gene TRBJ1-1; D gene ambiguous. Trimming took off 2 bases at V and 0 bases at J, with 4 bases between the two ends. Germline-derived CDR1 and CDR2 are SGHVS and FQNEAQ. The CDR3 covers 13 residues.

The chain uses TRBV30 and TRBJ1-3, with 8 bases lining up with TRBD1. J was trimmed by 2 bases and V by 6 bases; bases with no gene match: 12. CDR1 GTSNPN and CDR2 SVGIG come from the germline V gene (reference sequence). This CDR3 is 16 amino acids long. CDR3 protein: CACKAGTGTAGNTIYF. As DNA, the CDR3 is TGTGCCTGCAAAGCCGGGACAGGTACCGCTGGAAACACCATATATTTT.

The rearrangement uses TRBV5-5 and TRBJ1-1, with D uncertain. The ends were cut back, 0 bases at V and 5 bases at J, with 8 bases in the middle. Germline CDR1 SGHKS, CDR2 YYEKEE (reference sequence). The CDR3 sequence is 13 residues long. The CDR3 region has the DNA TGTGCCAGCAGCTTGGGCGAGAGGACTGAAGCTTTCTTT. This gives the protein CASSLGERTEAFF.

About this clone itself: Other DNA sequences from this sample encode an identical CDR3 as well. The V and J genes are TRBV7-9 and TRBJ1-5, with TRBD1 identical over 8 bases. Trimming removed 3 bases from V and 4 bases from J; junction bases left unmatched: 5. Germline V gene lookup returns CDR1 SEHNR and CDR2 FQNEAQ (reference sequence). This CDR3 region has 15 residues. For the CDR3, the DNA is TGTGCCAGCAGCTTGGGGACAGGAATAAATCAGCCCCAGCATTTT. Translating gives CASSLGTGINQPQHF.

The rearrangement uses TRBV30 and TRBJ1-1; D unresolved. The CDR3 has 13 residues. V gave up 4 bases and J gave up 2 bases, with 11 bases separating them. Germline CDR1 is GTSNPN and CDR2 is SVGIG (reference sequence). The CDR3 DNA is TGTGCCTGGATTCCGGACTTAAACACTGAAGCTTTCTTT. It is translated as CAWIPDLNTEAFF.

The chain has TRBV5-4 and TRBJ1-3, with D perhaps matching TRBD1 (6 bases). This CDR3 spans 16 amino acids. The V end was cut by 4 bases, the J end by 3 bases, with 17 bases between. Germline loops: CDR1 SGHNT, CDR2 YYREEE (reference sequence). The DNA of the CDR3 is TGTGCCAGCAGCAGTAGGGGACAACTTGTTGGAAACACCATATATTTT. This translates into CASSSRGQLVGNTIYF. Using reference TRBV5-4 and TRBJ1-3 for the parts outside the CDR3, the full variable domain is ETGVTQSPTHLIKTRGQQVTLRCSSQSGHNTVSWYQQALGQGPQFIFQYYREEENGRGNFPPRFSGLQFPNYSSELNVNALELDDSALYLCASSSRGQLVGNTIYFGEGSWLTVV.

V usage is TRBV5-1 and J usage is TRBJ1-1; a weak D match, TRBD1 (6 bases). The germline V and J ends were trimmed by 2 bases and 4 bases, with 9 bases remaining between them. Germline assignment: CDR1 SGHRS and CDR2 YFSETQ. The CDR3 spans 13 residues. CDR3 region: CASSFQGTTEAFF. CDR3 nucleotide sequence: TGCGCCAGCAGCTTCCAGGGGACCACTGAAGCTTTCTTT. Supplemented by reference TRBV5-1 and TRBJ1-1, the full variable domain reads KAGVTQTPRYLIKTRGQQVTLSCSPISGHRSVSWYQQTPGQGLQFLFEYFSETQRNKGNFPGRFSGRQFSNSRSEMNVSTLELGDSALYLCASSFQGTTEAFFGQGTRLTVV.

About this clone itself: Because the CDR3 is missing its conserved closing phenylalanine or tryptophan, this is likely a read error. It is unclear where the CDR3 begins or ends on the DNA, so no DNA is shown, and the CDR3 is as TCRdb lists it. The chain recombines TRBV6-2 or TRBV6-3 with TRBJ2-7; the table's D call, TRBD2, has no DNA check behind it. CDR1 and CDR2 (germline): MNHEY, SVGEGT. Termini included, the CDR3 measures 16 amino acids. CDR3 loop: CASSQQTLTSGSPFCY.

DNA of the CDR3: TGTGCCAGCAGCCAGAGTGGCGAGCAGTACTTC. Protein sequence: CASSQSGEQYF. This rearrangement joins TRBV3-1 (or the pseudogene TRBV3-2) to TRBJ2-7, with D hard to call. CDR1 is LGHDT, CDR2 YNNKEL, per germline (reference sequence). The CDR3 has 11 residues. V gave up 3 bases and J gave up 6 bases, with 6 bases separating them.

This clone was counted a few times. The chain uses TRBV2 and TRBJ1-5, with 9 nucleotides matching TRBD1. The CDR3 extends over 13 amino acids. Germline-derived CDR1 and CDR2 are SNHLY and FYNNEI. Losses at the gene ends were 11 bases for V and 4 bases for J; bases not matched to a gene: 6. Written as DNA, the CDR3 is TGTGCCGGCGGACAGGGGAGGAATCAGCCCCAGCATTTT. Translating gives CAGGQGRNQPQHF.

The rearrangement joins TRBV27 to TRBJ2-1; TRBD2 aligns across 13 bases. The CDR3 loop spans 16 amino acids. Trimming cost V 2 bases and J 7 bases; bases outside gene matches: 5. The V gene's germline CDR1 is MNHEY and CDR2 SMNVEV (reference sequence). CDR3 sequence reads: CASSLIGLAGVNEQFF. CDR3 sequence (DNA): TGTGCCAGCAGTTTAATAGGACTAGCGGGAGTAAATGAGCAGTTCTTC.

The J gene is TRBJ2-2, the V gene TRBV5-1; tentative D call: TRBD2 (6 bases). Germline lookup yields CDR1 SGHRS and CDR2 YFSETQ. V was cut by 2 bases and J by 4 bases, with 12 bases left in between. The CDR3 contains 15 residues. The CDR3 nucleotides read TGCGCCAGCAGCTTACGGGAGCCGAGCACCGGGGAGCTGTTTTTT. Its protein is CASSLREPSTGELFF.

The V and J genes are TRBV25-1 and TRBJ1-1; D unresolved. V lost 6 bases, J lost 8 bases, and 13 bases lay in between. Per the germline V gene, CDR1 is MGHDK and CDR2 is SYGVNS. This CDR3 has 12 amino acids. CDR3: CASRLGPREAFF. CDR3 sequence (DNA): TGTGCCAGCAGGCTTGGTCCGCGCGAAGCTTTCTTT.

V usage is TRBV28 and J usage is TRBJ1-2; a possible D gene is TRBD1 (6 bases). Germline CDR1 and CDR2: MDHEN and SYDVKM. Trimming pared 6 bases from V and 1 base from J, leaving 15 bases between. The CDR3 spans 15 residues. CDR3 in DNA: TGTGCCAGCAGAGGGGCCGGGACACATAACTATGGCTACACCTTC. This sequence encodes CASRGAGTHNYGYTF.

This clone was found once. The chain carries TRBV28 and TRBJ1-2, with 7 nucleotides matching TRBD1. Germline trimming cut 6 bases from V and 5 bases from J; bases unmatched to any gene: 9. The CDR3 has 14 residues. CDR1 and CDR2 from the germline V gene are MDHEN and SYDVKM. CDR3 amino acids: CASSVTGTAYGYTF. CDR3 sequence (DNA): TGTGCCAGCAGCGTTACCGGGACAGCTTATGGCTACACCTTC.

The V gene is TRBV28, the J gene TRBJ2-7, with D possibly matching TRBD2 (5 bases). The CDR3 runs to 14 residues. Between the trimmed V and J ends, which lost 7 bases and 3 bases, there was a span of 16 bases. CDR1 and CDR2 (germline): MDHEN, SYDVKM. Here the CDR3 reads CASNRFAGVYEQYF. The CDR3 DNA is TGTGCCAGCAATCGATTTGCGGGTGTCTACGAGCAGTACTTC. The full variable domain, rest sourced from reference TRBV28 and TRBJ2-7, is DVKVTQSSRYLVKRTGEKVFLECVQDMDHENMFWYRQDPGLGLRLIYFSYDVKMKEKGDIPEGYSVSREKKERFSLILESASTNQTSMYLCASNRFAGVYEQYFGPGTRLTVT.